The present entry profiles one T cell receptor (beta chain) with its context. The antigen it recognizes is unknown. It has no much larger one-base neighbor in the sample; base qualities were not kept. The entry originates in a study of early T cells in non-severe SARS-CoV-2 infection (dated by TCRdb to the early 2020s). For the wider study: Because TCR sequencing relied on bulk RNA taken from unsorted whole blood, pairing of alpha and beta chains was not possible. Study-wide conclusions, independent of this receptor: VDJdb matching was skewed toward anti-spike CD8 responses and likely underestimated virus-specific expansions, missing private and CD4 specificities.

This was a case-control study nested in a cohort of healthcare workers in London, UK, who had nasopharyngeal swab PCR tests and blood samples taken every week. Between 23 and 31 March 2020, the week of the UK lockdown, healthcare workers were enrolled and then followed up weekly for as long as 16 weeks. The method behind the library was 5' RACE. The sample was run on a NextSeq 500. The TCR library protocol attached unique molecular identifiers to individual cDNA molecules to correct for sequencing error and PCR bias. Both TCR alpha and beta chains were sequenced, and tight co-correlation was observed between alpha and beta sequence abundances in each sample. The authors' pipeline ran thus. Decombinator V4 was used to annotate the V gene, J gene and CDR3 of the TCR sequences. Expanded TCRs were defined as changing significantly between any two time points under a Poisson model with p below 0.0001. TCR abundances were normalised to the total number of TCRs sequenced per sample and expressed as counts per million. TRAV1-2 paired with TRAJ12, TRAJ20 or TRAJ33 defined MAIT TCRs, while TRAV10 paired with TRAJ18 defined iNKT TCRs. VDJdb, accessed 1 November 2021, was searched for CMV, EBV and SARS-CoV-2 annotated TCRs, excluding TCRs annotated for multiple antigens. TCRdb passed the public sequencing reads through fastp at Q25 and MiXCR, retaining productive beta sequences. Every entry covers one CDR3 protein and lists the most common genes and DNA from its rows. The V and J calls were determined by TCRdb, not by the authors. This sample lists some 70,000 distinct CDR3 sequences; approximately 9.1% were detected once. The ten most abundant clones make up more than 2.5% of the sample.

Clipping removes 5 bases from V and 7 bases from J, with 9 as the unmatched junction base count. CDR1 MNHEY and CDR2 SVGEGT were looked up in the germline V gene. CDR3 length: 16 amino acids, cysteine to phenylalanine. The sequence is cut down to CDR3 DNA, 48 bases in frame from base 1. The source material was whole blood. The chain employs TRBV6-2 or TRBV6-3 and TRBJ2-1; 12 nucleotides in the junction match TRBD2. The receptor's source is an adult who was a healthcare worker with PCR-confirmed SARS-CoV-2 infection or an uninfected control (not recorded which). The DNA reads as follows: TGTGCCAGCAGTCTTAGACTAGCGGGAGATTGGAATGAGCAGTTCTTC. It translates to CASSLRLAGDWNEQFF.